The present T cell receptor (beta chain) was sequenced within a study of blood T cell repertoires in COVID-19. Assay used: immunoSEQ multiplex PCR; TCRdb lists only in-frame clones, some missing. The table records tens of thousands of clones, approximately 80% of them present only once. Germline V CDR1 and CDR2: SGDLS, YYNGEE. With 2 bases removed from V and 0 bases from J, the gap between germline ends came to 15 bases. CDR3 length: 17 amino acids. The sequencing sample was made of peripheral blood. This TCR came from a human donor in a cohort sampled during active COVID-19. This sequence joins TRBV9 and TRBJ2-1; D perhaps matches TRBD2 (5 bases). CDR3 sequence reads: CASSVLGGGSSYNEQFF. The DNA for the CDR3 is TGTGCCAGCAGCGTTTTGGGCGGTGGGAGCTCCTACAATGAGCAGTTCTTC.